The clone carrying this T cell receptor (beta chain) appeared once. Its matching antigen is unknown. These data come from a study of T cell responses to AZD1222 COVID-19 vaccine. Whole-study context: Pooling was applied to second doses at about 4 or about 12 weeks. Study-wide points: Baseline seropositives among AZD1222 recipients totaled only five to seven. A mostly white British donor set with more females was recruited, and clonal diversity was possibly underestimated.

Some clones are missing from TCRdb's copy, which holds only in-frame ones; the method was immunoSEQ multiplex PCR. The sample shows roughly 110,000 clones, 90% of them seen only once. CDR1 LNHDA and CDR2 SQIVND come from the germline V gene (reference sequence). Losses at the gene ends were 5 bases for V and 8 bases for J; bases not matched to a gene: 7. The CDR3 extends over 14 amino acids. The V and J genes are TRBV19 and TRBJ2-3; 10 nucleotides match TRBD2. The source is an adult in good health. This specimen consisted of peripheral blood, obtained on day 0 of AZD1222 vaccination. This CDR3 is CASSVAGGGGTQYF. Here the CDR3 DNA reads TGTGCCAGTAGTGTAGCGGGAGGAGGGGGTACGCAGTATTTT.